This T cell receptor beta chain was obtained from a study of cytomegalovirus exposure and HLA in healthy donors. The CDR3 spans 14 residues. Germline values: CDR1 SGHDN, CDR2 FVKESK. Trimming stripped 1 base from V and 8 bases from J, with 12 bases between. The primer mix had 60 Vbeta and 13 Jbeta primers. Method: immunoSEQ multiplex PCR; TCRdb's copy keeps in-frame clones and lacks some. The table records about 210,000 clones, approximately 80% of them present only once. The receptor's source is a man aged 25 to 40 in good health and CMV-seronegative. The rearrangement links TRBV14 to TRBJ1-3; no definite D call. Sequenced: PBMCs. The CDR3 sequence is CASSQGGRSYTIYF. The CDR3 nucleotides are TGTGCCAGCAGCCAAGGAGGGCGTAGTTACACCATATATTTT.